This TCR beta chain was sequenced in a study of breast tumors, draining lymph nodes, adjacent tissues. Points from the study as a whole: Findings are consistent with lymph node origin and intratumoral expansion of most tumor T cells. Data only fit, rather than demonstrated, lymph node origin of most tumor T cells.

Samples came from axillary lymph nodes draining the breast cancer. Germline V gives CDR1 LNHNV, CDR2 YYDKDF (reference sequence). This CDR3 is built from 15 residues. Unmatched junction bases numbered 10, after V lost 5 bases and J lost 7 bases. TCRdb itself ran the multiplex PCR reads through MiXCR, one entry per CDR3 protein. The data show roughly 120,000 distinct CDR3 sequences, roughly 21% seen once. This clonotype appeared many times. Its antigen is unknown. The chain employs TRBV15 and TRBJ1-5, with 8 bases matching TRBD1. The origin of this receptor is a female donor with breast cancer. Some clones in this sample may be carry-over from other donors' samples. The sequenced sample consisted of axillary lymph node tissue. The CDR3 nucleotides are TGTGCCACCAGCGGTGACAGGGGAGGATTGCAGCCCCAGCATTTT. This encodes CATSGDRGGLQPQHF.